This T cell receptor (beta chain) was captured in a study of blood T cell repertoires in COVID-19. Overall study context: Collection of acute and convalescent COVID-19 samples took place in the United States, Italy and Spain. T cells, B-cell-depleted T cells, or PBMCs provided the cDNA or gDNA that served as material.

This clone was observed once. As processed by the authors: From reference gene primer amplification, estimates of nucleated cell counts were derived. Clones were sequenced by immunoSEQ multiplex PCR, and TCRdb holds only the in-frame ones, with some missing. V and J calls and clone size are copied from that table; D and trimming were computed from the DNA. The sample consists of some 15,000 clones, approximately 80% of them appearing once. Source material: peripheral blood. This TCR was sampled from a woman in her seventies with active COVID-19.

The chain's CDR3 is CASSQRQSSGNTIYF. The CDR3 DNA reads TGCGCCAGCAGCCAGCGACAATCCTCTGGAAACACCATATATTTT. The rearrangement links TRBV4-1 to TRBJ1-3; unclear D gene. The CDR3 is made up of 15 amino acids. The V gene's germline CDR1 is MGHRA and CDR2 YSYEKL. V was pared by 3 bases and J by 0 bases, with 9 bases between.